The T cell receptor gamma chain described here comes from a study of gamma-delta chains in newborns, infants, children. Study overall: Innate gammadelta T cells reportedly expand polyclonally right after birth, driven by microbial exposure, per the title.

TCRdb called clones anew from the reads with CATT. The data show approximately 840 gamma-chain clones, around 40% seen once. After removal of 4 bases from V and 5 bases from J, the junction contained 11 bases not matched to a gene. The CDR3 extends over 14 amino acids. Germline V CDR1 and CDR2: VINAFY, YDVSNSKD. The material sequenced was blood. The sequence derives from a child who was a newborn, infant or young child, either healthy, febrile or measles-vaccinated (not recorded which). The chain links TRGV5 to TRGJ1 or TRGJ2. In the absence of a J gene in TCRdb, the DNA was matched to germline to assign it here. In nucleotides, the CDR3 is TGTGCCACCTGGGATGAGGGGGTTGATTATAAGAAACTCTTT. This gives the protein CATWDEGVDYKKLF.